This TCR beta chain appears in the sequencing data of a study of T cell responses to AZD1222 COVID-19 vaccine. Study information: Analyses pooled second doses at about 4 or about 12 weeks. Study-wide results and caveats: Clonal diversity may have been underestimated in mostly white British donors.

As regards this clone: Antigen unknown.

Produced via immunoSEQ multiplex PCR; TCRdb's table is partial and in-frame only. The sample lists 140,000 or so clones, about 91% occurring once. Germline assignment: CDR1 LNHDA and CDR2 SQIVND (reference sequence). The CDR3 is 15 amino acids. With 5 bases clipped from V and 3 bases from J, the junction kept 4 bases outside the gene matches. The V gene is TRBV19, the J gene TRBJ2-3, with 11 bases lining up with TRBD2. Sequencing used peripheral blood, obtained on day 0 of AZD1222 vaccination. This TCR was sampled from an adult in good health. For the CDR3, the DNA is TGTGCCAGTAGTCGACTAGCGGGGCCGACAGATACGCAGTATTTT. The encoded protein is CASSRLAGPTDTQYF. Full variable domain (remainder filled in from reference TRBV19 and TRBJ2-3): DGGITQSPKYLFRKEGQNVTLSCEQNLNHDAMYWYRQDPGQGLRLIYYSQIVNDFQKGDIAEGYSVSREKKESFPLTVTSAQKNPTAFYLCASSRLAGPTDTQYFGPGTRLTVL.